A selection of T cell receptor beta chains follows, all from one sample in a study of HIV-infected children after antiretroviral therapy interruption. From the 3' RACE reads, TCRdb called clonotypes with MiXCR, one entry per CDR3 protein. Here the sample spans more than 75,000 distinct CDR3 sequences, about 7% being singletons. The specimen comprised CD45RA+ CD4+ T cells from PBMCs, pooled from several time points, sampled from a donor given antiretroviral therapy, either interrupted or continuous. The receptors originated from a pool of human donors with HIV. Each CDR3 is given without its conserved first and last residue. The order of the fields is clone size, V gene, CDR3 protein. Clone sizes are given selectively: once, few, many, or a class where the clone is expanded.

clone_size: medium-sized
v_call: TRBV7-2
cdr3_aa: ASSLPYEQY

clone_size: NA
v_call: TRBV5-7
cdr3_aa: ASSPEGRGDNEQF

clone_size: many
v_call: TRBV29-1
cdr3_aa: SVDGGLSYNEQF

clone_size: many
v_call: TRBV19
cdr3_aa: ASRDLAGGDNEQF

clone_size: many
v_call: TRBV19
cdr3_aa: ASSILAGEGYEQF

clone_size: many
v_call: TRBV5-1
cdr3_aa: ASRQSRTSTDTQY

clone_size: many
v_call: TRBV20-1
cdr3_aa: SARRRTEAF

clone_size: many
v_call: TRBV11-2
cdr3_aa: ASSSGRGAMNSPLH

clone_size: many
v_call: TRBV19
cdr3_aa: ASSLQGSYGYT

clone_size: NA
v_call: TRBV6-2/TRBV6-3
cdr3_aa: ASSRTDANYGYT

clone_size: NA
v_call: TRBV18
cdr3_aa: ASSPLGDSYEQY

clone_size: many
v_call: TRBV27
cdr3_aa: ASSSETDRGYPYEQY

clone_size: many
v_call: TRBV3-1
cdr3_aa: ASSQDEGLAVDTQY

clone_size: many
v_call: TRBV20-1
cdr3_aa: SAREVPTGSLDTQY

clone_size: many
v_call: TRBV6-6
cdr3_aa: ASGDPKNTGQLY

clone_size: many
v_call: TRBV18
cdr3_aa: ASSPQGATNEKLF

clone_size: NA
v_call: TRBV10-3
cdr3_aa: AISESGDGYT

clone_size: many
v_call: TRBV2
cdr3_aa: ASSEGGGNTEAF

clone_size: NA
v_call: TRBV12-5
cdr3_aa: ASGSDATEAF

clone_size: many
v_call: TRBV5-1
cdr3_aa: ASTRWAGTNTEAF

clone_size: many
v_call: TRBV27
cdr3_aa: VSEKGRYHEQY

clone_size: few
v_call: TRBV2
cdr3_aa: ASSKDRVSYEQY

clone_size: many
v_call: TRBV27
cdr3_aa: ASSSDRDRVMGTGELF

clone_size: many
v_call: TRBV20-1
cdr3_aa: SAGGGSEKLF

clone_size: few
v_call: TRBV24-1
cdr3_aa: ATSALTGTAFSYEQY

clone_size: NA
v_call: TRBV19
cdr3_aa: ASSERGGNTDTQY

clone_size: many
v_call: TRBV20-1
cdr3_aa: SALLYRTGESYEQY

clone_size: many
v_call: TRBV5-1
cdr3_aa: ASSLSGGRNEQF

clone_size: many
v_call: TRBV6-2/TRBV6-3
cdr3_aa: ASSRLEGYEQY

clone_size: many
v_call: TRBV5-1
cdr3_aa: ASSLGGQRTLYEQY

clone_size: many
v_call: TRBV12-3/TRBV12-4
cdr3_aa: ASSLTNGVAQF

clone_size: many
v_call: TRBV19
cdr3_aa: ASSIQGIPSQAF

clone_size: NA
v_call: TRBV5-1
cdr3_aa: ASSTPRDSGIPPAYEQY

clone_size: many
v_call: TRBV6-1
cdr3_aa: ASSELRGLGSPLH

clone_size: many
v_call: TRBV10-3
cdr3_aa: AISEEKGGWNQPQH

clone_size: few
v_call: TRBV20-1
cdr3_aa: SARKGLAGQETQY

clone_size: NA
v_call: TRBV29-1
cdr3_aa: SVEDRSEATNEKLF

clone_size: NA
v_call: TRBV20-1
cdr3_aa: SARDQGRGNNGYT

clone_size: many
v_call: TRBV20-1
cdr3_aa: SAKTESSYNEQF

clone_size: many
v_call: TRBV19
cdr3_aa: ASSIASLGTDTQY

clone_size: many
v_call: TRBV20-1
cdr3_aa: SASKGSSVEQY

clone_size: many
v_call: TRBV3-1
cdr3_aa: ASSLSGRLGGEQY

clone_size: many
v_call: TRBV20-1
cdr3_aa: SAMEGGRIRLNQPQH

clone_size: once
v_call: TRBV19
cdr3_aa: ASSTGLTMKHSDAF

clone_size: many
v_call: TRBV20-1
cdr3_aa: SARDLGTGRGNTEAF

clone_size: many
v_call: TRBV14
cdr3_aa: ASSLLASGTQY